This TCR beta chain was sequenced for a study of blood T cell repertoires in COVID-19. Study in general: Sites across the United States, Italy and Spain contributed samples from acute and convalescent COVID-19. The analysed material was cDNA or gDNA that came from T cells, B-cell-depleted T cells, or PBMCs.

This clone came up a few times. Profiling relied on immunoSEQ multiplex PCR, and the TCRdb table lists in-frame clones only, not all of them. This table holds some 180,000 clones, around 88% found once. With 5 bases clipped from V and 5 bases from J, the junction kept 9 bases outside the gene matches. This CDR3 region has 16 residues. The germline V gene encodes CDR1 SNHLY and CDR2 FYNNEI. Sequencing was carried out using peripheral blood. The chain uses TRBV2 and TRBJ2-2, with 9 nucleotides matching TRBD1. The sequence derives from a woman aged 70 to 79 who had recovered from COVID-19. CDR3 nucleotide sequence: TGTGCCAGCAGTTACACAGGGGGCGCGGAGACCGGGGAGCTGTTTTTT. Amino acids: CASSYTGGAETGELFF.